A single sample gave rise to the 11 T cell receptor beta chains below, sequenced in a study of CXCR3-negative and CXCR3-positive naive CD8 T cells. UMI-tagged TRB cDNA libraries were built via 5' RACE. TCRdb reprocessed the 5' RACE reads, keeping one entry per CDR3 protein, no DNA. This listing includes over 100,000 distinct CDR3 sequences. The sequencing sample was made of naive CXCR3- CD8+ T cells from blood. Subset indicated: CD45RO-CCR7+CD27+CD95- naive CD8+ T cells lacking CXCR3 (TNR3-). These receptors came from a human donor in good health. Some clones in this sample may be carry-over from other donors' samples.

The rearrangement uses TRBV7-7 and TRBJ2-7; TCRdb calls TRBD2, which cannot be checked without DNA. The CDR3 runs to 15 residues. Germline CDR1 is SSHAT and CDR2 is FNYEAQ (reference sequence). CDR3 protein: CASSHGGAGSYEKYF.

CDR3 in amino acids: CSVSRTGMNTEAFF. The chain carries TRBV29-1 and TRBJ1-1; TCRdb indicates TRBD1, and absent DNA this call remains unverified. The V gene's germline CDR1 is SQVTM and CDR2 ANQGSEA. The CDR3 is 14 amino acids.

This chain joins TRBV6-5 and TRBJ2-3; TCRdb calls TRBD1, which cannot be checked without DNA. Germline V gives CDR1 MNHEY, CDR2 SVGAGI. The CDR3 length is 18 residues. The CDR3 reads CASSQQSSGQGATDTQYF.

The genes are TRBV7-9 and TRBJ2-5; TCRdb proposes TRBD1, but this gene call is untestable without DNA. The CDR3 has 13 residues. Germline CDR1 reads SEHNR; CDR2 reads FQNEAQ (reference sequence). The CDR3 here is CASSGGREETQYF.

J is TRBJ1-1 and V is TRBV5-6. Germline V lookup: CDR1 SGHDT, CDR2 YYEEEE. The CDR3 extends over 13 amino acids. This CDR3 is CASSLVGSTEAFF.

The rearrangement uses TRBV4-3 and TRBJ1-3. Germline V lookup: CDR1 LGHNA, CDR2 YSLEER. The CDR3 has 15 residues. The CDR3: CASSADASSGNTIYF.

The chain couples TRBV7-8 to TRBJ2-7. The CDR3 sequence is 13 residues long. Germline V gene lookup returns CDR1 SGHVS and CDR2 FQNEAQ. CDR3 amino acids: CASSADLNDEQYF.

The rearrangement links TRBV5-6 to TRBJ1-2; TCRdb picks TRBD1, but there is no DNA to check that call. Germline values: CDR1 SGHDT, CDR2 YYEEEE. The CDR3 totals 15 residues. Here the CDR3 reads CASSVIPGQKDGYTF.

The rearrangement links TRBV14 to TRBJ2-1. The CDR3 covers 16 residues. CDR1 and CDR2 from the germline V gene are SGHDN and FVKESK. CDR3 sequence: CASSPLSGPSYNEQFF.

The gene calls are TRBV19 and TRBJ2-7; the TCRdb D gene call, TRBD2, has no DNA to confirm it. The CDR3 contains 15 residues. The V gene's germline CDR1 is LNHDA and CDR2 SQIVND (reference sequence). The CDR3 sequence is CASRVTGDASYEQYF.

The chain is built from TRBV10-3 and TRBJ2-7; TCRdb picks TRBD1, but there is no DNA to check that call. CDR3 length: 16 amino acids. Germline V lookup: CDR1 ENHRY, CDR2 SYGVKD. The CDR3: CAISETATGQSYEQYF.